A selection of T cell receptor beta chains follows, all from one sample in a study of beta chain features in type 1 diabetes. Generated by immunoSEQ multiplex PCR, the TCRdb table keeps only in-frame clones and is missing some. The repertoire holds approximately 15,000 clones, 55% seen once, with 0.46% in the top ten. Sequencing was carried out using stem cell memory CD4+ T cells from blood. These receptors were obtained from a woman between 18 and 30 years old in good health. Both conserved end residues are part of each CDR3. Fields, in order: CDR3 DNA, CDR3 protein, J gene, clone size, V gene, D gene. D genes are given only for firm matches. Where a row states a size, it is once, few, many or the class of an expanded clone; other rows omit it.

TGTGCCAGCAGCACAGGGGATTGGTCTGAAGCTTTCTTT,CASSTGDWSEAFF,TRBJ1-1,.,TRBV6-1,TRBD1
TGTGCCAGTAGTCCCCCCGGGACAGCCCGAGAGCAGTACTTC,CASSPPGTAREQYF,TRBJ2-7,few,TRBV19,TRBD1
TGCAGCCCCTGGGGGGGGACTGGGGACACTGAAGCTTTCTTT,CSPWGGTGDTEAFF,TRBJ1-1,.,TRBV29-1,.
TGTGCCAGCAGCCCTAACGGGGGGACCCAAGCCAATGAGCAGTTCTTC,CASSPNGGTQANEQFF,TRBJ2-1,.,TRBV7-9,TRBD2
TGTGCCAGCAGCCCACGGACAGGGGGCGATGAAGCTTTCTTT,CASSPRTGGDEAFF,TRBJ1-1,.,TRBV7-9,TRBD1
TGTGCCAGCAGCGTAGGGACTAGTAAAGAGACCCAGTACTTC,CASSVGTSKETQYF,TRBJ2-5,.,TRBV9,TRBD2
TGTGCCTGGAGTGGAAGACCAGGGAAGGAGAACACTGAAGCTTTCTTT,CAWSGRPGKENTEAFF,TRBJ1-1,few,TRBV30,.
TGTGCCAGCAGCCTGTTAGCGGGGCACACAGATACGCAGTATTTT,CASSLLAGHTDTQYF,TRBJ2-3,few,TRBV9,TRBD2
TGTGCCAGCAGTGCACTGACAGGGGGCCACGAGCAGTACTTC,CASSALTGGHEQYF,TRBJ2-7,.,TRBV27,TRBD1
TGTGCCAGCAGCTTAGCGAGGCTCAAGAACACTGAAGCTTTCTTT,CASSLARLKNTEAFF,TRBJ1-1,few,TRBV7-9,.
TGTGCCAGCAGCTTGGGGTCGGGAAGGACAGATACGCAGTATTTT,CASSLGSGRTDTQYF,TRBJ2-3,.,TRBV5-6,.
TGTGCCAGTAGTATAAGACCGGGACAGTACACCGGGGAGCTGTTTTTT,CASSIRPGQYTGELFF,TRBJ2-2,few,TRBV19,TRBD1
TGTGCCAGCAGTGAGCGTGTGGATACGCAGTATTTT,CASSERVDTQYF,TRBJ2-3,few,TRBV2,.
TGTGCCTGGAGTGTACTCCCCCGGGGCACCGGGGAGCTGTTTTTT,CAWSVLPRGTGELFF,TRBJ2-2,.,TRBV30,.
TGTGCCAGCGGACAACAGGGTACCCACGAGCAGTACTTC,CASGQQGTHEQYF,TRBJ2-7,.,TRBV19,.
TGTGCCAGCAGCTCCCTACCGGGACAGGGTCAGAACACTGAAGCTTTCTTT,CASSSLPGQGQNTEAFF,TRBJ1-1,.,TRBV7-9,TRBD1
TGCGCCAGCATCTCCGGCGGTAGGGGGGGAACTTACAATCAGCCCCAGCATTTT,CASISGGRGGTYNQPQHF,TRBJ1-5,once,TRBV23-1,.
TGTGCCAGCAGAGCCGACAGCCTCTATGGCTACACCTTC,CASRADSLYGYTF,TRBJ1-2,.,TRBV6-6,.
TGTGCCAGTAGTGAAAGAACAGGGCGCGATGAAAAACTGTTTTTT,CASSERTGRDEKLFF,TRBJ1-4,.,TRBV6-1,.
TGTGCCAGCAGAAAACAGGGGTTATCCGGCGAGCAGTACTTC,CASRKQGLSGEQYF,TRBJ2-7,.,TRBV6-6,TRBD1
TGTGCCAGCAGCTCTCGCAATCAGCCCCAGCATTTT,CASSSRNQPQHF,TRBJ1-5,.,TRBV7-9,.
TGTGCCAGCAGCTTAGCGTCTGCCTACGAGCAGTACTTC,CASSLASAYEQYF,TRBJ2-7,few,TRBV7-6,.
TGTGCCACCAGCAGAGGTGCTAGCAACTACGAGCAGTACTTC,CATSRGASNYEQYF,TRBJ2-7,.,TRBV15,.
TGCGCCAGCAGCATCCTCGGACAGGGGGACTATGGCTACACCTTC,CASSILGQGDYGYTF,TRBJ1-2,.,TRBV5-1,TRBD1
TGCGCCAGCAGCCAGCGGACTAGCGGGGTCAATGAGCAGTTCTTC,CASSQRTSGVNEQFF,TRBJ2-1,once,TRBV4-1,TRBD2
TGTGCCAGCAGTGAGCAGGGGCAGGGGTCCGGTGGCTACACCTTC,CASSEQGQGSGGYTF,TRBJ1-2,.,TRBV2,.
TGTGCCAGCAGTTTTCGAGACAGGGGGCACAACGAGCAGTACTTC,CASSFRDRGHNEQYF,TRBJ2-7,.,TRBV6-5,TRBD1
TGCGCCAGCAGCTTGGTTGGGACAGGGGAAAGCGGGGAGCTGTTTTTT,CASSLVGTGESGELFF,TRBJ2-2,.,TRBV5-1,TRBD1
TGTGCCTGGGGCCCCTGGGACAGGGGGGGGTACGGCTACACCTTC,CAWGPWDRGGYGYTF,TRBJ1-2,.,TRBV30,TRBD1
TGTGCCAGCAGCCAGCAACTAGAAACCGGGGAGCTGTTTTTT,CASSQQLETGELFF,TRBJ2-2,.,TRBV14,.
TGTGCCAGCAGTGAAGGAGGAGGTAACTTC,CASSEGGGNF,TRBJ1-2,.,TRBV6-1,.
TGTGCCAGTAGTATAGGCAGCGATCAGCCCCAGCATTTT,CASSIGSDQPQHF,TRBJ1-5,.,TRBV19,.
TGTGCCAGCAGCAATCCGGGACTAGACTACAATGAGCAGTTCTTC,CASSNPGLDYNEQFF,TRBJ2-1,.,TRBV21-1,.
TGTGCCAGCTCAACCAGTTGGTCAACTAATGAAAAACTGTTTTTT,CASSTSWSTNEKLFF,TRBJ1-4,.,TRBV18,.
TGTGCCTGGAGTGTACCTCCGGGCAATGAGCAGTTCTTC,CAWSVPPGNEQFF,TRBJ2-1,.,TRBV30,.
TGTGCCAGCAGTGAACACTCAGGGGAGAAAATCTCTGGAAACACCATATATTTT,CASSEHSGEKISGNTIYF,TRBJ1-3,once,TRBV6-1,.
TGTGCCAGCAGCTTAAAGCGGACAGGGGGCTTCACTGAAGCTTTCTTT,CASSLKRTGGFTEAFF,TRBJ1-1,.,TRBV7-3,TRBD1
TGTGCCAGGAGAGAGTTCCTCTACGAGCAGTACTTC,CARREFLYEQYF,TRBJ2-7,.,TRBV6-1,.
TGTGCCAGCTCACCACGACCGCCGGGTGGAGACGAAAAACTGTTTTTT,CASSPRPPGGDEKLFF,TRBJ1-4,.,TRBV18,.
TGTGCCAGCAGTGAGTCGAGTTTTTCCGGGGATCTCGAGCAGTACTTC,CASSESSFSGDLEQYF,TRBJ2-7,few,TRBV2,.
TGCGCCAGCAGCTTTGACAGGGGTAGCACAGATACGCAGTATTTT,CASSFDRGSTDTQYF,TRBJ2-3,few,TRBV5-1,TRBD1
TGTGCCAGCTCACCACCAGGGTGGACTGATTCCTACGAGCAGTACTTC,CASSPPGWTDSYEQYF,TRBJ2-7,.,TRBV18,.